This T cell receptor (beta chain) was recorded in a study of beta chain features in type 1 diabetes. The overall study: Cell yields, age and gender were similar between patients and healthy donors.

About this clone: Its specificity is not known.

Isolated RNA was reverse transcribed in full, so expressed TCRB transcripts were sequenced. Naive, central memory and regulatory T cell samples averaged approximately 3.9 million immunoSEQ reads each. Using immunoSEQ multiplex PCR, the repertoire was profiled, and TCRdb retains in-frame clones only, with some absent. Of roughly 610,000 clones in the sample, 15% to 18% are singletons; the top ten hold 0.07% to 0.095%. Study outcomes and limitations: A PCR bias possibly favoring shorter templates would apply equally to patients and controls. A potential influence of HLA type upon TCRB rearrangement remained unresolved herein.

Germline CDR1 and CDR2: SGHTA and FQGNSA. Trimming removed 1 base from V and 0 bases from J, with 15 bases in between. The CDR3 covers 17 residues. J is TRBJ1-1 and V is TRBV7-2; D possibly corresponds to TRBD1 (6 bases). This clonotype originated in a man younger than 30 in good health. Specimen: naive CD4+ T cells from blood. The CDR3: CASSLVGTPTVNTEAFF. CDR3 DNA sequence: TGTGCCAGCAGCTTAGTAGGGACACCAACTGTGAACACTGAAGCTTTCTTT.